This T cell receptor (beta chain) is drawn from a study of control samples from healthy donors and cancer patients. There are 14 residues in the CDR3. V was clipped by 4 bases and J by 1 base, with 11 bases between them. The germline gives CDR1 SGDLS, CDR2 YYNGEE. The table came from immunoSEQ multiplex PCR; TCRdb's copy has only in-frame clones and leaves some out. The profile shows some 150,000 clones, about nine tenths of them singletons. The clonotype originates from a man aged 25 to 40 in good health. The sequenced sample consisted of blood. The chain joins TRBV9 to TRBJ1-1, with D perhaps matching TRBD1 (6 bases). This CDR3 is CASSPKQGNTEAFF. CDR3 sequence (DNA): TGTGCCAGCAGCCCAAAACAGGGGAACACTGAAGCTTTCTTT.